Described below is a single TCR beta chain sequence and its context. Its target is not known. The entry originates in a study of cytomegalovirus exposure and HLA in healthy donors. Background on the study: The Caucasian-associated ancestry cluster held roughly 81% of over 350 genotyped donors. Study-level findings and limits: Across donors, presence/absence analyses took sequencing depth to be roughly uniform.

This donor's CMV serostatus went unrecorded. Researchers ran the PCR with 60 Vbeta and 13 Jbeta primers. Sequencing used immunoSEQ multiplex PCR; TCRdb keeps in-frame clones, though not all of them. Of 150,000 to 200,000 clones listed, roughly 80% were seen once; the top ten hold around 2%. The sequencing sample was made of PBMCs. The receptor comes from a human donor in good health.

CDR3 sequence reads: CASGPGRGGALKETQYF. As DNA, the CDR3 is TGTGCTAGTGGTCCGGGGAGGGGGGGGGCCTTGAAAGAGACCCAGTACTTC. The rearrangement links TRBV12-5 to TRBJ2-5, with D possibly TRBD2 on 7 matching bases. Trimming cost V 5 bases and J 3 bases, with 22 bases left between them. Germline CDR1 LGHNT, CDR2 FRNRAP. The CDR3 is made up of 17 amino acids.